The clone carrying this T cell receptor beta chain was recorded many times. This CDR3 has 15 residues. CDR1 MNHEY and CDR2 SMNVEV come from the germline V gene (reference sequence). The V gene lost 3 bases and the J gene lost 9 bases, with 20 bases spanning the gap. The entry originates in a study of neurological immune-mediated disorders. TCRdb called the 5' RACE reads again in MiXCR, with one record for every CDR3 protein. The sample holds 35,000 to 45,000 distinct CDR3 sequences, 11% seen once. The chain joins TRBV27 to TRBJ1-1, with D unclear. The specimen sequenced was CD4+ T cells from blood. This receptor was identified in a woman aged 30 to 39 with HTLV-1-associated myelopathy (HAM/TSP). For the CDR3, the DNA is TGTGCCAGCAGTTTCAATCCACAGACGGCGCCAAAAGCTTTCTTT. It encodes CASSFNPQTAPKAFF.